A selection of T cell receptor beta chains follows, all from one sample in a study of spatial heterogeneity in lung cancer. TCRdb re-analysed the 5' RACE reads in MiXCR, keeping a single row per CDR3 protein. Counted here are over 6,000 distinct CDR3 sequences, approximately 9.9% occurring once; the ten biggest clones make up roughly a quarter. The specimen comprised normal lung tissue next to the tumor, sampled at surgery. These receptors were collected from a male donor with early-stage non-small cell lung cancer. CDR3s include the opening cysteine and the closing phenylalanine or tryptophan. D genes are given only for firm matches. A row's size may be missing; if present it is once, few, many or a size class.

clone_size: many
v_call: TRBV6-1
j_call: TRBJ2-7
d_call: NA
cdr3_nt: TGTGCCAGCAGTGTCGGACATGACTACGAGCAGTACTTC
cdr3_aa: CASSVGHDYEQYF

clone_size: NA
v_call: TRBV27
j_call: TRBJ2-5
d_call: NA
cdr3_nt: TGTGCCAGCAGTTCTCGGACTTCGTTGGGCGAGGGGTTCGGGGAGACCCAGTACTTC
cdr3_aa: CASSSRTSLGEGFGETQYF

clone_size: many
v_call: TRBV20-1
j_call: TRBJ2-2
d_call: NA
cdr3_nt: TGCAGTGCTACCCCAGCGACTGGTACCGGGGAGCTGTTTTTT
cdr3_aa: CSATPATGTGELFF

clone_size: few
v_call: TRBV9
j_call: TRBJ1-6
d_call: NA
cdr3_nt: TGTGCCAGCAGCGCAGAGCCGTACGTTGATTCACCCCTCCACTTT
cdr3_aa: CASSAEPYVDSPLHF

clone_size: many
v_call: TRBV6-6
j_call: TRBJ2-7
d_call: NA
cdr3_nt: TGTGCCAGCAGTCTATACAGGGTCTACGAGCAGTACTTC
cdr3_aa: CASSLYRVYEQYF

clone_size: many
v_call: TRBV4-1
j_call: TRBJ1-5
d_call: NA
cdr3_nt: TGCGCCAGCCAACGTATAGTGCATAAAGGGCCCCAGCATTTT
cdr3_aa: CASQRIVHKGPQHF

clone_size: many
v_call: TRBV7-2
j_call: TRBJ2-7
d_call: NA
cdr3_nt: TGTGCCAGCAGCTTAGGCCGGGGCTACGAGCAGTACTTC
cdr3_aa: CASSLGRGYEQYF

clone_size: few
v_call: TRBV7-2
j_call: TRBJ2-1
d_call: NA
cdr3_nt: NA
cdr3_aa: CASSFYICSAPKGGRQDNEQFF

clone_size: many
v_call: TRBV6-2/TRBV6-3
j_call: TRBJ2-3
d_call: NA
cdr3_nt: TGTGCCAGCAGTTCGAGCCGCTCGTACCCCACAGATACGCAGTATTTT
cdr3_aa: CASSSSRSYPTDTQYF

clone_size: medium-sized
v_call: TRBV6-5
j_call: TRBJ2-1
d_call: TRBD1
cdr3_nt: TGTGCCAGCAGTTACTCAGGACAGGGCAATGAGCAGTTCTTC
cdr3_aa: CASSYSGQGNEQFF

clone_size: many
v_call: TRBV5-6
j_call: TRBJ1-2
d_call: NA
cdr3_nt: TGTGCCAGCAGCTTGGACTTCCCGGGACCGACTTCCTATGGCTACACCTTC
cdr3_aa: CASSLDFPGPTSYGYTF

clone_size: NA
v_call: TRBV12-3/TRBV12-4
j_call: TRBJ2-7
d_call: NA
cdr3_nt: TGTGCCAGCAGTTTAAGGGACGGAGCCTCCTACGAGCAGTACTTC
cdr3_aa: CASSLRDGASYEQYF

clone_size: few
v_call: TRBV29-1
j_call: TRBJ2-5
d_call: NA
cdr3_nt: TGCAGCGTTGTTAGAACTCTCCAAGAGACCCAGTACTTC
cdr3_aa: CSVVRTLQETQYF

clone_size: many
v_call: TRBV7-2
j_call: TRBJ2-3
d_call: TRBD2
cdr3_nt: TGTGCCAGCAGCTTATCTAGCGGGGTGGGGGATACGCAGTATTTT
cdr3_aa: CASSLSSGVGDTQYF

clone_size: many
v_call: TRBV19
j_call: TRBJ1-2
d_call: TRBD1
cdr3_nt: TGTGCCAGTCAAAGGGGGCAGCCTCCTAACTATGGCTACACCTTC
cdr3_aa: CASQRGQPPNYGYTF

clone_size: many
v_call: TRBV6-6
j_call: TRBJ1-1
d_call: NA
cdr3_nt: TGTGCCAGCATGTCCCAGGAGAACACTGAAGCTTTCTTT
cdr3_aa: CASMSQENTEAFF

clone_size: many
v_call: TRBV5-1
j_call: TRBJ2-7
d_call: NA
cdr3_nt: TGCGCCAGCAGCTTGGCCGATAGCACAAAGCAGTACTTC
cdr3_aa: CASSLADSTKQYF

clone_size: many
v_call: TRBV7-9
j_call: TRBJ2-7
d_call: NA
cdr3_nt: TGTGCCAGCAGCCGAAGACCGTTCGAGCAGTACTTC
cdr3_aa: CASSRRPFEQYF

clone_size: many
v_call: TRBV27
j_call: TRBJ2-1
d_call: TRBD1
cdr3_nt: TGTGCCAGCAGAACGACAGGGGGGCACAATGAGCAGTTCTTC
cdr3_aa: CASRTTGGHNEQFF

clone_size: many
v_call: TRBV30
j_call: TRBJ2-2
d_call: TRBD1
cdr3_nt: TGTGCCTGGAGTCGGACAGGTCTTGGGGAGCTGTTTTTT
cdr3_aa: CAWSRTGLGELFF

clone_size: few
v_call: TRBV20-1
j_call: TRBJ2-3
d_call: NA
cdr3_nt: TGCAGTGCTAGAGATGCACCCACAGATACGCAGTATTTT
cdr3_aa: CSARDAPTDTQYF

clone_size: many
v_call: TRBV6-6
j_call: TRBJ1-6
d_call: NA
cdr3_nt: TGTGCCAGCAGTGCCCGGTGGGGGGAAGGGAATTCACCCCTCCACTTT
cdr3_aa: CASSARWGEGNSPLHF

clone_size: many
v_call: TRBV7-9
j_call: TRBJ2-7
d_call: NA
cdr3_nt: TGTGCCAGCAGCTTAACAGCAGGGTCCTTGGAGCAGTACTTC
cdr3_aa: CASSLTAGSLEQYF

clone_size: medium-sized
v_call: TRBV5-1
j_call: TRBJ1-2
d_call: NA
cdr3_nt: TGCGCCAGCAGCCCCGGGTCCCAAAACTATGGCTACACCTTC
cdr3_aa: CASSPGSQNYGYTF

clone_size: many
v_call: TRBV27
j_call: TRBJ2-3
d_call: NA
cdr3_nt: TGTGCCAGCAGTTTAGCGGGGGCTAGCACAGATACGCAGTATTTT
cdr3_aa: CASSLAGASTDTQYF

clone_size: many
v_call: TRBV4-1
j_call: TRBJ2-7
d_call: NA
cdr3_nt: TGCGCCAGCAGCCAAGTAATGACCGTGGACTACGAGCAGTACTTC
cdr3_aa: CASSQVMTVDYEQYF

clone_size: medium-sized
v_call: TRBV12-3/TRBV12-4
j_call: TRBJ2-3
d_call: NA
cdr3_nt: TGTGCCAGCAGTTTAGGGACTAGCACAGATACGCAGTATTTT
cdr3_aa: CASSLGTSTDTQYF

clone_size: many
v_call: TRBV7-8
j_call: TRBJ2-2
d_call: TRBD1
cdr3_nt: TGTGCCAGCAGCCTTCGGACAGGGGGGGGTAGGGAGCTGTTTTTT
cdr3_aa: CASSLRTGGGRELFF

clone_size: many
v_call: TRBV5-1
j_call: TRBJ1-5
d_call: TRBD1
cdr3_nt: TGCGCCAGCAGCTTCGGGACAGCTCCAAATCAGCCCCAGCATTTT
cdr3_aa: CASSFGTAPNQPQHF

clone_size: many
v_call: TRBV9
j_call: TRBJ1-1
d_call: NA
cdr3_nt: TGTGCCAGCAGGGAAGCCAGGGACACTGAAGCTTTCTTT
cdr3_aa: CASREARDTEAFF

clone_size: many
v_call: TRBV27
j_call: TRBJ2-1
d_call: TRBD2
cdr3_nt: TGTGCCAGCAGTTCCGTAGCGGGGGGGCCTTCGGACAATGAGCAGTTCTTC
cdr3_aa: CASSSVAGGPSDNEQFF

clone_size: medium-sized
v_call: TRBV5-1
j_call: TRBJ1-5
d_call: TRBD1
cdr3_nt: TGCGCCAGCAGCTCCAACAGGGGTTTGAGCAATCAGCCCCAGCATTTT
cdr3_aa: CASSSNRGLSNQPQHF

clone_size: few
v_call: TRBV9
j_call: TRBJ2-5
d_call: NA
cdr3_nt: TGTGCCAGCGGACAAGAGACCCAGTACTTC
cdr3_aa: CASGQETQYF

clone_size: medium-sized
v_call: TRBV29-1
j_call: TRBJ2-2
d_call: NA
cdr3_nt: TGCAGCGCCCGAGGGTTAACCGGGGAGCTGTTTTTT
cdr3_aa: CSARGLTGELFF

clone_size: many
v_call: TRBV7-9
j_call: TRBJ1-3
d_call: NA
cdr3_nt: TGTGCCATCACCTTGTCCGACTCTGGAAACACCATATATTTT
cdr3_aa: CAITLSDSGNTIYF

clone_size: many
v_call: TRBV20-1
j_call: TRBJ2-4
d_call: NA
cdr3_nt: TGCAGTGCTAGAGGGGCAGTACTAGCCAAAAACATTCAGTACTTC
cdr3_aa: CSARGAVLAKNIQYF

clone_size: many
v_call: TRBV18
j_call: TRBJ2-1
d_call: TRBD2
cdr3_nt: TGTGCCAGCTCACCCATTACCCGGGTAAGCGGGAACTCCTACAATGAGCAGTTCTTC
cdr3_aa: CASSPITRVSGNSYNEQFF

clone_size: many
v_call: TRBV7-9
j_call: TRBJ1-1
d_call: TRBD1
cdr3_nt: TGTGCCAGCAGCATGGGACAGGGGGCCGTAGTTGAAGCTTTCTTT
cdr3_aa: CASSMGQGAVVEAFF

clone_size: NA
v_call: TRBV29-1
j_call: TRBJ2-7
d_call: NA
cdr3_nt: TGCAGCGTTGGGGAACAGGGCTACGAGCAGTACTTC
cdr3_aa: CSVGEQGYEQYF

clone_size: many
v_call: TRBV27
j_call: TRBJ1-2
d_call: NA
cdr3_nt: TGTGCCAGCAGTTTACAGGGCAACTATGGCTACACCTTC
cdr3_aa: CASSLQGNYGYTF

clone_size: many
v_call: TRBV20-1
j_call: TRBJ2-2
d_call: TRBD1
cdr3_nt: TGCAGTGCCCCCCAGCAGGGGGCTAACACCGGGGAGCTGTTTTTT
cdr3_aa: CSAPQQGANTGELFF

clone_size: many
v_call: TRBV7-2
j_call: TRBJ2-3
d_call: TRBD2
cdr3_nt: TGTGCCAGCAGCTTAGGGACTAGCGGGGGGAGTAATATGCAGTATTTT
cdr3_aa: CASSLGTSGGSNMQYF

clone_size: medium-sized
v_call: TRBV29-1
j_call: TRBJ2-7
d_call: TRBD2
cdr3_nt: TGCAGCGTGAGACTAGCGGGAGGGTCCGACGAGCAGTACTTC
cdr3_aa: CSVRLAGGSDEQYF

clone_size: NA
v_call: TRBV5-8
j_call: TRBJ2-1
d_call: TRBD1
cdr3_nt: TGTGCCAGCAGCTTGGTCGGGACAGGGGGGTCTACCTACAATGAGCAGTTCTTC
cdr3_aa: CASSLVGTGGSTYNEQFF

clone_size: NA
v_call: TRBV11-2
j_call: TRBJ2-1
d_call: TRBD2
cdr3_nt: TGTGCCGGGGGCACCGGGCTAGCGGGAGAGGATGAGCAGTTCTTC
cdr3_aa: CAGGTGLAGEDEQFF

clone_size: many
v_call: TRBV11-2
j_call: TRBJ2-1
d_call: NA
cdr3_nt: TGTGCCAGCAGCCCCCGGATCCCGCTAAAGAGCTCCTACAATGAGCAGTTCTTC
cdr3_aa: CASSPRIPLKSSYNEQFF

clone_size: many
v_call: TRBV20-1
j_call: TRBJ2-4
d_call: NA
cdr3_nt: TGCAGTGCTAGTGATCGGAGGACGTCCAAAAACATTCAGTACTTC
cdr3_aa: CSASDRRTSKNIQYF

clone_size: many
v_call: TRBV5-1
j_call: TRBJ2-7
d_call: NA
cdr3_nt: TGCGCCAGCAGCTTGTATACAGGGCTGGGAGAGCAGTACTTC
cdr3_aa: CASSLYTGLGEQYF

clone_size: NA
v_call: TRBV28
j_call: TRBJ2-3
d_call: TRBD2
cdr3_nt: TGTGCCAGCAGAACCGACAGGGGGACTAGCGGGAGCACAGATACGCAGTATTTT
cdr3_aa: CASRTDRGTSGSTDTQYF

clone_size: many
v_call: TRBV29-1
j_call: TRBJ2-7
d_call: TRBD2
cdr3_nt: TGCAGCGTTAGGACTAGCTCCTACGAGCAGTACTTC
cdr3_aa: CSVRTSSYEQYF

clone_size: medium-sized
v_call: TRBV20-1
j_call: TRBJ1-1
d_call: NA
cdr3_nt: TGCAGTGCTAGAGATTACGAGGGTCCGAACACTGAAGCTTTCTTT
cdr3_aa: CSARDYEGPNTEAFF

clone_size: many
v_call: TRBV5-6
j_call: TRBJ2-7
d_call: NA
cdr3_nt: TGTGCCACAGCACACCACAAGGGCTTCTACGAGCAGTACTTC
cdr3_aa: CATAHHKGFYEQYF

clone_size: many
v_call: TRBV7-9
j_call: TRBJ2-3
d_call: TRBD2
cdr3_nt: TGTGCCAGCAGCTTACTAGCGGGGACAGATACGCAGTATTTT
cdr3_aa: CASSLLAGTDTQYF

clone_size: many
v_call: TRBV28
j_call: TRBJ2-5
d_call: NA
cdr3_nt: TGTGCCAGCAGCCCAAAGACAGGGAGGGTCGGGGCCCAGTACTTC
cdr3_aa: CASSPKTGRVGAQYF

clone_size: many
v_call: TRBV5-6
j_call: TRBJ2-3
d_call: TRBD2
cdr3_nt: TGTGCCAGCAGCCCTAGCGGGAGGGTCCCTAGCACAGATACGCAGTATTTT
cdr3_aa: CASSPSGRVPSTDTQYF

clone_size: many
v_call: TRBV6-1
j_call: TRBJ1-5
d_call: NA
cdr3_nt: TGTGCCAGCAGTGAAGTACGGGTTGGTCAGCCCCAGCATTTT
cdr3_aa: CASSEVRVGQPQHF

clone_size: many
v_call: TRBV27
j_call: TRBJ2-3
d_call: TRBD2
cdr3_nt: TGTGCCAGCAGCGTCGGACTAGGGAAGCCCGGGGATACGCAGTATTTT
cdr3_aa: CASSVGLGKPGDTQYF

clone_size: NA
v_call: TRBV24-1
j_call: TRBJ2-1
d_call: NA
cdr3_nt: TGTGCCACCAGTGATCCCCCCGGTTATGAGCAGTTCTTC
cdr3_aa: CATSDPPGYEQFF

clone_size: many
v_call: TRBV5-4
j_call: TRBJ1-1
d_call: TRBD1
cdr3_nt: TGTGCCAGCAGCTTCCCGGGACAGAGTAACACTGAAGCTTTCTTT
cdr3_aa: CASSFPGQSNTEAFF